Below, 13 T cell receptor beta chains from the same sample are listed, as sequenced in a study of identical twins (dated by TCRdb to about 2016). The library was made by 5' RACE. This sample was sequenced with an Illumina HiSeq 2000. TCRdb passed the public sequencing reads through fastp at Q25 and MiXCR, retaining productive beta sequences. Each entry is one CDR3 protein sequence, shown with its most common DNA and genes. The sample table contains about 300,000 distinct CDR3 sequences; only one count was recorded for about 12% of them. The top ten hold approximately 7.6% of the sample. The sample was also linked to a second study, of yellow fever vaccine responses in identical twins.

The sample comprised CD8+ T cells sorted from blood. These receptor sequences come from a woman under 30 in good health.

V and J are TRBV11-2 and TRBJ2-5; D could derive from TRBD1 or TRBD2 (5 bases each). Germline values: CDR1 SGHAT, CDR2 FQNNGV. V lost 6 bases and J 7 bases, leaving 24 bases between the germline ends. CDR3 length: 16 amino acids. Here the CDR3 reads CASRSKSVADSGTQYF. The DNA for the CDR3 is TGTGCCAGCAGGTCTAAAAGCGTTGCAGACAGCGGGACCCAGTACTTC.

This sequence joins TRBV19 and TRBJ2-2, with D tentatively TRBD1 or TRBD2 (5 bases each). CDR3 length: 14 amino acids. The V gene lost 6 bases and the J gene lost 8 bases, with 16 bases spanning the gap. Germline assignment: CDR1 LNHDA and CDR2 SQIVND (reference sequence). CDR3 nucleotides: TGTGCCAGTAGCCCCCGGTTGTGGGGGGGGGAGCTGTTTTTT. Its translation: CASSPRLWGGELFF.

Ten or more counts support this clonotype. The chain uses TRBV6-1 and TRBJ2-1; maybe TRBD2 (6 bases). Trimming left V 5 bases short and J 0 bases short, with 23 bases between. This CDR3 contains 19 residues. The germline CDR1 and CDR2 sequences are MNHNS and SASEGT. The CDR3: CASSTHPSGPGSSYNEQFF. The DNA for the CDR3 is TGTGCCAGCAGTACCCACCCTTCGGGACCCGGGAGCTCCTACAATGAGCAGTTCTTC.

The J gene is TRBJ2-1, the V gene TRBV27, with TRBD1 matching 7 bases. Per the germline V gene, CDR1 is MNHEY and CDR2 is SMNVEV (reference sequence). The V and J ends lost 4 bases and 3 bases, in that order; junction bases with no gene match: 6. This CDR3 region has 15 residues. As DNA, the CDR3 is TGTGCCAGCAGTTCATCAGCAGGGGGCTACAATGAGCAGTTCTTC. Translated, it gives CASSSSAGGYNEQFF.

This clonotype has just a few counts. The rearrangement joins TRBV11-1 to TRBJ2-5; 9 nucleotides line up with TRBD2. Looked up from germline, CDR1 is SGHAT and CDR2 is FQDESV (reference sequence). V shed 1 base, J shed 3 bases, and the junction held 12 bases outside the gene matches. The CDR3 length is 18 residues. CDR3 sequence reads: CASSLEGGSGRLEETQYF. CDR3 DNA: TGTGCCAGCAGCTTAGAGGGGGGTAGCGGGAGATTGGAAGAGACCCAGTACTTC.

CDR3 loop: CASSTEQSSYNEQFF. For the CDR3, the DNA is TGCGCCAGCAGCACGGAGCAGAGCTCCTACAATGAGCAGTTCTTC. This chain links TRBV5-1 with TRBJ2-1; D remains unclear. From germline, CDR1 is SGHRS and CDR2 YFSETQ. The V end lost 4 bases, the J end lost 0 bases, and 11 bases lay between the germline ends. The CDR3 is made up of 15 amino acids.

This clonotype has ten or more counts. A read error may produce the germline difference seen at one junction end. The chain is built from TRBV5-1 and TRBJ2-5, with no clear D. The CDR3 is 12 amino acids. Germline CDR1 and CDR2: SGHRS and YFSETQ. The CDR3 nucleotides are TGCGCCAGCAGCTTGGTTAGTTCGGCACGAGAGTTC. This codes for CASSLVSSAREF. The full variable domain, in which reference TRBV5-1 and TRBJ2-5 provide the parts outside the CDR3, is KAGVTQTPRYLIKTRGQQVTLSCSPISGHRSVSWYQQTPGQGLQFLFEYFSETQRNKGNFPGRFSGRQFSNSRSEMNVSTLELGDSALYLCASSLVSSAREFGPGTRLLVL.

The genes are TRBV6-5 and TRBJ2-1, with D possibly being TRBD2 (5 bases). Trimming removed 8 bases at V and 10 bases at J, with 12 bases between. Germline CDR1 MNHEY, CDR2 SVGAGI. CDR3 length: 11 residues. The CDR3 nucleotides read TGTGCCAGCGTAGAAGGGAGAGAGCAGTTCTTC. This gives the protein CASVEGREQFF.

This clonotype was seen many times. The chain recombines TRBV7-9 with TRBJ1-4; no clear D. Trimming stripped 1 base from V and 0 bases from J, with 3 bases between. There are 14 residues in the CDR3. Germline lookup yields CDR1 SEHNR and CDR2 FQNEAQ (reference sequence). Here the CDR3 DNA reads TGTGCCAGCAGCTTAGTTTCAACTAATGAAAAACTGTTTTTT. It is translated as CASSLVSTNEKLFF.

This chain uses TRBV20-1 with TRBJ2-1; D might be TRBD2 (5 bases). Germline values: CDR1 DFQATT, CDR2 SNEGSKA (reference sequence). Trimming shortened V by 0 bases and J by 9 bases, and 12 bases separated the two germline ends. The CDR3 has 13 residues. CDR3 sequence: CSARDLGEGEQFF. In nucleotides, the CDR3 is TGCAGTGCTAGAGATCTGGGCGAGGGTGAGCAGTTCTTC.

This chain connects TRBV20-1 to TRBJ1-5; D ambiguous. V was trimmed by 0 bases and J by 6 bases, leaving 15 bases between them. The CDR3 spans 15 residues. Germline-derived CDR1 and CDR2 are DFQATT and SNEGSKA (reference sequence). The CDR3 loop is CSAREIDPSLQPQHF. The CDR3 region has the DNA TGCAGTGCTAGAGAGATCGATCCGTCGCTTCAGCCCCAGCATTTT.

V gene TRBV18 combines with J gene TRBJ2-3, with 11 bases that match TRBD2. The germline V gene has CDR1 KGHSH and CDR2 LQKENI. Trimming cost V 2 bases and J 2 bases; bases outside gene matches: 6. The CDR3 runs to 17 residues. DNA for the CDR3: TGTGCCAGCTCACCAGAGGGACTAGCGGAACCCACAGATACGCAGTATTTT. Translating it yields CASSPEGLAEPTDTQYF. The whole variable domain, remainder taken from reference TRBV18 and TRBJ2-3, is NAGVMQNPRHLVRRRGQEARLRCSPMKGHSHVYWYRQLPEEGLKFMVYLQKENIIDESGMPKERFSAEFPKEGPSILRIQQVVRGDSAAYFCASSPEGLAEPTDTQYFGPGTRLTVL.

This sequence joins TRBV20-1 and TRBJ1-5; D possibly corresponds to TRBD1 (5 bases). Germline-derived CDR1 and CDR2 are DFQATT and SNEGSKA (reference sequence). The length of the CDR3 is 12 residues. Trimming removed 3 bases at V and 4 bases at J, with 7 bases between. Here the CDR3 reads CSARTDNQPQHF. CDR3 DNA sequence: TGCAGTGCTAGGACAGATAATCAGCCCCAGCATTTT.